The clone carrying this TCR beta chain turned up a few times. The antigen is unknown. This sample is part of a study of blood T cells in healthy people across ages. Findings of the study overall: Among T cells, TCR beta diversity per million cells dropped roughly linearly as age rose. Long-lived donors exceeded aged donors in naive CD4+ cells and diversity.

Primers used in a second PCR of about 6 to 11 cycles were a sample-barcoded 5' primer and a J-beta primer mix. TCRdb reprocessed the 5' RACE reads via MiXCR and lists one record per CDR3 protein. The table has over a million distinct CDR3 sequences, almost 25% seen once. This CDR3 contains 17 residues. Germline V gene data show CDR1 as SGHAT and CDR2 as FQNNGV. Trimming removed 3 bases from V and 5 bases from J; junction bases left unmatched: 15. The sample was also reused in another study, on T cells of mothers and their children. As that report states: The donors comprised more than 5 children and their three healthy Caucasian mothers.

This clonotype was obtained from a girl aged 2 to 10 in good health. Input material: blood. The J gene is TRBJ2-5, the V gene TRBV11-2; 7 bases are shared with TRBD2. CDR3 DNA sequence: TGTGCCAGCAGCTTCCTGTATTCCAGCGGGGAGGGGGAGACCCAGTACTTC. Amino acid sequence: CASSFLYSSGEGETQYF. Full variable domain (rest looked up from reference TRBV11-2 and TRBJ2-5): EAGVAQSPRYKIIEKRQSVAFWCNPISGHATLYWYQQILGQGPKLLIQFQNNGVVDDSQLPKDRFSAERLKGVDSTLKIQPAKLEDSAVYLCASSFLYSSGEGETQYFGPGTRLLVL.